These T cell receptor beta chains were read from a single sample in a study of control samples from healthy donors and cancer patients. The table came from immunoSEQ multiplex PCR; TCRdb's copy has only in-frame clones and leaves some out. The sample contains 65,000 to 85,000 clones, roughly 89% of which appear only once. The specimen sequenced was PBMCs. These TCRs come from a woman in her forties or fifties with colorectal cancer. Each CDR3 is given with its conserved first and last residue. A D gene is named only where the DNA matches it firmly. For some rows the clone size is stated as once, few or many, or as a class when expanded; others skip it.

j_call clone_size d_call v_call cdr3_nt cdr3_aa
TRBJ2-1 - - TRBV13 TGTGCCAGCAAACGCCGAGTCTACAATGAGCAGTTCTTC CASKRRVYNEQFF
TRBJ1-1 - TRBD1 TRBV27 TGTGCCAGCAGTCTCCGACCAGGGGGTAGCACTGAAGCTTTCTTT CASSLRPGGSTEAFF
TRBJ1-2 - - TRBV18 TGTGCCAGCTCACCACCTGGGGGCAATGGCTACACCTTC CASSPPGGNGYTF
TRBJ2-5 - TRBD1 TRBV2 TGTGCCAGCAGCTCAGGGGGCTTAGAGACCCAGTACTTC CASSSGGLETQYF
TRBJ2-3 few - TRBV23-1 TGCGCCAGCACCTCGTGGGACCCAGTCACAGATACGCAGTATTTT CASTSWDPVTDTQYF
TRBJ1-4 - - TRBV28 TGTGCCAGCATGCGAGGGGAAGGTGAAAAACTGTTTTTT CASMRGEGEKLFF
TRBJ1-4 - - TRBV11-1 TGTGCCAGCAGCCCAAAAGTCGGTCGGCATGAAAAACTGTTTTTT CASSPKVGRHEKLFF
TRBJ2-5 - TRBD1 TRBV2 TGTGCCAGCAGGACCGACAGGGGCCCCCAAGAGACCCAGTACTTC CASRTDRGPQETQYF
TRBJ1-1 - - TRBV12-3/TRBV12-4 TGTGCCAGCAAATCCCAAAGGTGGACTGAAGCTTTCTTT CASKSQRWTEAFF
TRBJ1-6 - - TRBV19 TGTGCCAGTAGTCGGGGGTCAACGTATAATTCACCCCTCCACTTT CASSRGSTYNSPLHF
TRBJ2-2 - - TRBV30 TGTGCCTGGAGTGTAACTGTGAACACCGGGGAGCTGTTTTTT CAWSVTVNTGELFF
TRBJ1-1 - TRBD1 TRBV2 TGTGCCAGCAGGACGACAGGGGGGAACACTGAAGCTTTCTTT CASRTTGGNTEAFF
TRBJ1-5 - - TRBV2 TGTGCCAGCAGTGAAGAGGTTCAGCCCCAGCATTTT CASSEEVQPQHF
TRBJ1-2 - - TRBV6-5 TGTGCCAGCAGCCTCTTCCCCTACTATGGCTACACCTTC CASSLFPYYGYTF
TRBJ2-5 - - TRBV15 TGTGCCACCAGCACCGGTCATACACAAGAGACCCAGTACTTC CATSTGHTQETQYF
TRBJ2-6 - - TRBV9 TGTGCCAGCAGCGCAACTCCCTCTGGGGCCAACGTCCTGACTTTC CASSATPSGANVLTF
TRBJ1-4 - - TRBV27 TGTGCCAGCACCAAACAGGGAAGGAATGAAAAACTGTTTTTT CASTKQGRNEKLFF
TRBJ2-3 - - TRBV2 TGTGCCAGCAGTGAGCGGGGAGACAGCACAGATACGCAGTATTTT CASSERGDSTDTQYF
TRBJ1-4 few TRBD1 TRBV5-1 TGCGCCAGCAGCCCCACAGGGGCCGCGGGGTCTAATGAAAAACTGTTTTTT CASSPTGAAGSNEKLFF
TRBJ2-2 - - TRBV6-5 TGTGCCAGCAGTCAGGATGGGAGCGGGGAGCTGTTTTTT CASSQDGSGELFF
TRBJ2-2 - - TRBV12-5 TGTGCTAGTGGCTACGGAGCCGGGGAGCTGTTTTTT CASGYGAGELFF
TRBJ2-3 - - TRBV18 TGTGCCAGCTCACCACCGGGGGCGATCACAGATACGCAGTATTTT CASSPPGAITDTQYF
TRBJ2-1 - - TRBV21-1 TGTGCCAACGGTCCGGGACTAGCGGGGGGGTATGAGCAGTTCTTC CANGPGLAGGYEQFF
TRBJ2-3 - TRBD1 TRBV28 TGTGCCAGCAGTTCAAGACAGGGAATCACAGATACGCAGTATTTT CASSSRQGITDTQYF
TRBJ1-5 once TRBD1 TRBV27 TGTGCCAGCAGTTCTGACAGGGAAATGGATCAGCCCCAGCATTTT CASSSDREMDQPQHF
TRBJ2-5 once - TRBV5-1 TGCGCCAGCAGCACCCAGGGCAGCGAAGAGACCCAGTACTTC CASSTQGSEETQYF
TRBJ2-1 - TRBD2 TRBV3-1/TRBV3-2 TGTGCCAGCAGCGCTAGCGGGGGCGGAAACAATGAGCAGTTCTTC CASSASGGGNNEQFF
TRBJ1-1 - - TRBV10-3 TGTGCCATCAGTGGAGGGGGGACTGAAGCTTTCTTT CAISGGGTEAFF
TRBJ1-2 - TRBD1 TRBV28 TGTGCCAGCAGTTCCCGGGACAGGGCCTATGGCTACACCTTC CASSSRDRAYGYTF
TRBJ2-3 - - TRBV9 TGTGCCAGCAGCGGTCGAGGAGATACGCAGTATTTT CASSGRGDTQYF
TRBJ2-5 - TRBD2 TRBV30 TGTGCCTGGACTAAGCGGGGGTTAGAGACCCAGTACTTC CAWTKRGLETQYF
TRBJ2-5 - - TRBV4-3 TGCGCCAGCAGCCAAGGAGAAGGAAGGGGACAAGAGACCCAGTACTTC CASSQGEGRGQETQYF
TRBJ2-5 - TRBD2 TRBV5-1 TGCGCCAGCAGCCTTGGGACTAGCGGGGCGCACGAGACCCAGTACTTC CASSLGTSGAHETQYF
TRBJ2-6 - TRBD1 TRBV18 TGTGCCAGCTCATCGCAGGGGGCATTCTCAAGCTCTGGGGCCAACGTCCTGACTTTC CASSSQGAFSSSGANVLTF
TRBJ1-1 once - TRBV5-1 TGCGCCAGCAGCTTGGACACTGAAGCTTTCTTT CASSLDTEAFF